This T cell receptor (beta chain) comes out of a study of T-cell memory formation after mild COVID-19. The study, taken as a whole, reports: Whereas later expanders leaned CD4+, clones contracting day 15 to 85 showed a balanced CD4/CD8 makeup. The study detected some responding clones in pre-infection memory, suggesting cross-reactive memory joined.

Each CDR3 protein is one row after TCRdb ran MiXCR on the 5' RACE reads. The table lists 150,000 or so distinct CDR3 sequences, around 13% of them singletons, with around an eighth in the top ten. Concerning this clonotype itself: Its antigen is as yet unknown.

The specimen sequenced was PBMCs or a T cell subset sorted from them (not recorded which). This TCR was sampled from an adult woman who had mild COVID-19 (a few samples of this study predate the infection). Cell type and time point are not known.

Here the CDR3 DNA reads TGTGCCAGCAGCCCAAACCGGGGCACAGATACGCAGTATTTT. Translated: CASSPNRGTDTQYF. This chain uses TRBV13 with TRBJ2-3; D uncertain. This CDR3 is built from 14 residues. Germline V CDR1 and CDR2: PRHDT, FYEKMQ (reference sequence). Trimming removed 5 bases at V and 1 base at J, with 10 bases between.